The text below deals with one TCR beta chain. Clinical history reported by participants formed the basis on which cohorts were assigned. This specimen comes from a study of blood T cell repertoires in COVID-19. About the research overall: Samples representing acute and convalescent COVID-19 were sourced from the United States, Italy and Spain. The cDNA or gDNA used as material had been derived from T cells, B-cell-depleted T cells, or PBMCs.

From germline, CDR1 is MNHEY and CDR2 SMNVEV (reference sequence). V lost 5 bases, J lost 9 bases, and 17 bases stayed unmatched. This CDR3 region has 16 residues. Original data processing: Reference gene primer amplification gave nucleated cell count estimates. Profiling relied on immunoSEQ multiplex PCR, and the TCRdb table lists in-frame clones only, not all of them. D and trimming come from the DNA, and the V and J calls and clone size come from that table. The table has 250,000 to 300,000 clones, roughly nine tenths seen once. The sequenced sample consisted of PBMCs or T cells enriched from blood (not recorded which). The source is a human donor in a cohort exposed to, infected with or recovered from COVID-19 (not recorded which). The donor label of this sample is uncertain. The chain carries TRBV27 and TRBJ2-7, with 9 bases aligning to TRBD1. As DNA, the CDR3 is TGTGCCAGCAGTGGGGGCCCGGGACAGGGTGCCTATGCGCAGTACTTC. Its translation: CASSGGPGQGAYAQYF.